A selection of T cell receptor beta chains follows, all from one sample in a study of beta chain features in type 1 diabetes. The assay was immunoSEQ multiplex PCR, and TCRdb's table has in-frame clones only and misses some. The sample has under 950,000 clones; about a sixth are singletons. The sample taken for sequencing was naive CD4+ T cells from blood. The receptor source for this set is a woman between 18 and 29 years old in good health. CDR3s include the opening cysteine and the closing phenylalanine or tryptophan. D genes are given only for firm matches. Expanded clones get a size class; other rows say once, few or many, or leave the size out.

CDR3	DNA	V	J	D	size
CASSREGLGRAGELFF	TGTGCCAGCAGCAGAGAAGGACTAGGCAGGGCCGGGGAGCTGTTTTTT	TRBV7-2	TRBJ2-2	TRBD2	.
CASSVRRAVNTGELFF	TGTGCCAGCAGCGTACGCCGGGCAGTGAACACCGGGGAGCTGTTTTTT	TRBV9	TRBJ2-2	.	.
CASSFTGTSLFQGTQYF	TGTGCCAGCAGTTTTACCGGGACAAGTCTTTTCCAAGGGACCCAGTACTTC	TRBV28	TRBJ2-5	.	.
CASSSGLRAYNEQFF	TGTGCCAGCAGCTCCGGACTACGGGCCTACAATGAGCAGTTCTTC	TRBV27	TRBJ2-1	.	few
CASSPRQGGSSGANVLTF	TGTGCCAGCAGCCCCCGACAGGGAGGGTCTTCTGGGGCCAACGTCCTGACTTTC	TRBV7-2	TRBJ2-6	.	.
CASSLPSKNIQYF	TGTGCCAGCAGCCTGCCCAGCAAAAACATTCAGTACTTC	TRBV7-2	TRBJ2-4	.	once
CASSSPTSGHTDTQYF	TGTGCCAGCAGTTCCCCGACTAGCGGGCACACAGATACGCAGTATTTT	TRBV28	TRBJ2-3	TRBD2	few
CASTNTRGYTF	TGTGCCAGCACCAATACCCGAGGCTACACCTTC	TRBV28	TRBJ1-2	.	.
CSLARQQTQYF	TGCAGCCTCGCCCGTCAGCAAACCCAGTACTTC	TRBV29-1	TRBJ2-5	.	few
CASSFIGRDFEQYF	TGTGCCAGCAGTTTTATTGGCAGGGACTTCGAGCAGTACTTC	TRBV27	TRBJ2-7	.	.
CASSATGTSGNEQYF	TGTGCCAGCAGCGCGACCGGGACTAGCGGGAACGAGCAGTACTTC	TRBV9	TRBJ2-7	TRBD2	.
CATGSTQETQYF	TGTGCCACCGGGTCAACCCAGGAGACCCAGTACTTC	TRBV10-3	TRBJ2-5	.	.
CASRSTGSGTYEQYF	TGTGCCAGCAGATCCACGGGTAGCGGAACCTACGAGCAGTACTTC	TRBV28	TRBJ2-7	.	.
CASSVQGEVGYTF	TGTGCCAGCAGTGTGCAGGGGGAGGTTGGCTACACCTTC	TRBV2	TRBJ1-2	TRBD1	.
CASSRNTLNTEAFF	TGCGCCAGCTCCAGGAATACTCTAAACACTGAAGCTTTCTTT	TRBV5-1	TRBJ1-1	.	few
CASSEIPGLAGLEQFF	TGTGCCAGCAGTGAAATCCCGGGACTAGCGGGACTTGAGCAGTTCTTC	TRBV6-1	TRBJ2-1	TRBD2	.
CASSLVRGNNEQFF	TGTGCCAGCAGCTTAGTCAGGGGTAACAATGAGCAGTTCTTC	TRBV7-9	TRBJ2-1	.	.
CASRRGTNNEQFF	TGCGCCAGCAGGCGGGGCACAAACAATGAGCAGTTCTTC	TRBV10-2	TRBJ2-1	.	.
CASSLPIQGLDIQYF	TGTGCCAGCAGTTTACCCATCCAGGGTCTCGACATTCAGTACTTC	TRBV28	TRBJ2-4	.	.
CASSSRQAGELFF	TGTGCCAGCAGCTCAAGACAAGCCGGGGAGCTGTTTTTT	TRBV7-2	TRBJ2-2	.	.
CAIRLAGGDYEQYF	TGTGCCATCAGGTTAGCGGGAGGTGACTACGAGCAGTACTTC	TRBV10-3	TRBJ2-7	TRBD2	.
CASSLFEIVDRRNQPQHF	TGTGCCAGCAGTTTATTCGAGATCGTGGACCGAAGGAATCAGCCCCAGCATTTT	TRBV28	TRBJ1-5	.	.